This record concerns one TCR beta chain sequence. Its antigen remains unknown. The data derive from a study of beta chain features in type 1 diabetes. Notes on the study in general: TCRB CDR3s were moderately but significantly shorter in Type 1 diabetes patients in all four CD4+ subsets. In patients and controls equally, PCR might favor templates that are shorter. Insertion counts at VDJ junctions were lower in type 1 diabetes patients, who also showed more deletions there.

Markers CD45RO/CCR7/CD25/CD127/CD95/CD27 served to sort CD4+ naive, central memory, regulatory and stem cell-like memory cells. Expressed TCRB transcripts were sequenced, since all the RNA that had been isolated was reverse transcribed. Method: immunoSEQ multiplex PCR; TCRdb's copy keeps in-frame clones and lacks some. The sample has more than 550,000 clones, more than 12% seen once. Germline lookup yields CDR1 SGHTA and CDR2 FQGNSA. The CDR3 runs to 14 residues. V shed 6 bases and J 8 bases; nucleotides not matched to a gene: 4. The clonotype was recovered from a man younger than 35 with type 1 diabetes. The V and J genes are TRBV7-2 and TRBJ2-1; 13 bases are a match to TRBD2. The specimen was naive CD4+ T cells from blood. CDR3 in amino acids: CASRIGLAGDEQFF. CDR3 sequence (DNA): TGTGCCAGCAGAATAGGACTAGCGGGAGATGAGCAGTTCTTC. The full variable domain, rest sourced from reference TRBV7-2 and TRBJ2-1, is GAGVSQSPSNKVTEKGKDVELRCDPISGHTALYWYRQSLGQGLEFLIYFQGNSAPDKSGLPSDRFSAERTGGSVSTLTIQRTQQEDSAVYLCASRIGLAGDEQFFGPGTRLTVL.